This is a list of T cell receptor beta chains from one sample in a study of T cell responses to AZD1222 COVID-19 vaccine. TCRdb's table, derived via immunoSEQ multiplex PCR, lists solely in-frame clones and lacks some. This sample has roughly 180,000 clones, with around 90% found just once. The source was peripheral blood, collected on day 0 of AZD1222 vaccination. These receptors were collected from an adult in good health. Each CDR3 is given with its conserved first and last residue. D genes are given only for firm matches. A clone size is listed for some rows: how often the clone was seen (once, few, many), or a class if it is expanded.

>-|TRBJ1-1|TRBD1|TRBV11-2
CASSLAGGGMNTEAFF
TGTGCCAGCAGCTTAGCAGGGGGCGGAATGAACACTGAAGCTTTCTTT
>-|TRBJ1-2|TRBD1|TRBV6-6
CASSRTGNYGYTF
TGTGCCAGCAGTCGGACAGGGAACTATGGCTACACCTTC
>-|TRBJ1-2|-|TRBV9
CASSARERSGYTF
TGTGCCAGCAGCGCCAGGGAGCGTTCGGGCTACACCTTC
>-|TRBJ2-7|-|TRBV27
CASSLAGNSYEQYF
TGTGCCAGCAGTTTGGCGGGCAACTCCTACGAGCAGTACTTC
>-|TRBJ2-5|-|TRBV7-6
CASSAPGRDPQETQYF
TGTGCCAGCAGCGCCCCGGGGCGGGACCCCCAAGAGACCCAGTACTTC
>-|TRBJ1-2|TRBD1|TRBV3-1/TRBV3-2
CASSQRDSSYGYTF
TGTGCCAGCAGCCAACGGGACAGCTCTTATGGCTACACCTTC
>few|TRBJ1-3|-|TRBV30
CAWSTTVGVSGNTIYF
TGTGCCTGGAGTACTACTGTGGGGGTCTCTGGAAACACCATATATTTT
>-|TRBJ2-1|-|TRBV10-2
CASRGGYLGISSYNEQFF
TGCGCCAGCAGGGGGGGCTACTTGGGGATAAGCTCCTACAATGAGCAGTTCTTC
>-|TRBJ1-2|-|TRBV28
CASSLTGPSGAYGYTF
TGTGCCAGCAGTTTAACCGGACCTTCAGGGGCCTATGGCTACACCTTC
>once|TRBJ1-4|TRBD1|TRBV9
CASSPTGTGLEKLFF
TGTGCCAGCAGCCCCACCGGGACAGGGTTAGAAAAACTGTTTTTT
>-|TRBJ2-7|-|TRBV6-5
CASSYSRSGSYEQYF
TGTGCCAGCAGTTACTCGCGGTCAGGTTCCTACGAGCAGTACTTC
>few|TRBJ2-7|TRBD2|TRBV4-1
CASSQAGTSHEQYF
TGCGCCAGCAGCCAAGCGGGGACTAGCCACGAGCAGTACTTC
>-|TRBJ1-5|-|TRBV11-2
CASSSLPGQPQHF
TGTGCCAGCAGCTCATTACCGGGCCAGCCCCAGCATTTT
>-|TRBJ2-5|-|TRBV28
CASSSSGQGGETQYF
-
>-|TRBJ2-7|-|TRBV28
CASSLVQRGYEQYF
TGTGCCAGCAGTTTGGTCCAGCGCGGTTACGAGCAGTACTTC
>few|TRBJ2-5|TRBD2|TRBV19
CASSIWGTSGRSETQYF
TGTGCCAGTAGTATCTGGGGGACTAGCGGGAGATCGGAGACCCAGTACTTC
>-|TRBJ1-1|TRBD1|TRBV10-3
CAAQGAGMNTEAFF
TGTGCCGCACAGGGGGCTGGGATGAACACTGAAGCTTTCTTT
>few|TRBJ1-4|-|TRBV7-9
CASSFVQEYEKLFF
TGTGCCAGCAGCTTCGTACAGGAATATGAAAAACTGTTTTTT
>few|TRBJ1-4|-|TRBV6-5
CARRPAGQGNEKLFF
TGTGCCAGGAGGCCCGCGGGGCAGGGTAATGAAAAACTGTTTTTT
>-|TRBJ1-4|TRBD1|TRBV2
CASSGPTGTGYEKLFF
TGTGCCAGCAGTGGCCCCACCGGGACAGGGTATGAAAAACTGTTTTTT
>-|TRBJ2-1|TRBD1|TRBV7-2
CASKKTAGGRMNNEQFF
TGTGCCAGCAAGAAAACCGCAGGGGGTCGAATGAACAATGAGCAGTTCTTC